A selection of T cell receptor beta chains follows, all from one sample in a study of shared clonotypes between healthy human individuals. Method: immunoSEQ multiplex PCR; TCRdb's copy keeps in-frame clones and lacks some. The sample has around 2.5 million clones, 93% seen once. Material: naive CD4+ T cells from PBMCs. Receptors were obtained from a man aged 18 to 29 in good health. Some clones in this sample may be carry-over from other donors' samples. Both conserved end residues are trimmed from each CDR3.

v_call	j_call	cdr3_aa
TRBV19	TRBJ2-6	ASSKIAGGTSGANVLT
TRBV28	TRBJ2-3	ASSGTSGGADTQY
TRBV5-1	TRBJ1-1	ASSSDRMNTEAF
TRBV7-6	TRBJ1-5	ASSLEFNQPQH
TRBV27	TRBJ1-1	ASSFQWDTGNTEAF
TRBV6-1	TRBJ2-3	ASSLRDRGTDTQY
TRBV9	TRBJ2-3	ASSVNHPGDTQY
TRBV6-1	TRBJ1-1	ASSDRTDGTEAF
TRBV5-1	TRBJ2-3	ASSWGRGLGADTQY
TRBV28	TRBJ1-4	ASRRLGATNEKLF
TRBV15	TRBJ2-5	ATGVPVAGGEETQY
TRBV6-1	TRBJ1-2	ASSELGQTYGYT